Presented here are 10 T cell receptor beta chains from one specimen sequenced in a study of T cells in Graves' hyperthyroidism and ophthalmopathy. RNA transcripts were the template for amplifying TCR beta CDR3 regions. The HTBI primer set was used in a first-round RT-PCR of the TCR CDR3. TCRdb analysed the multiplex PCR reads with MiXCR anew, one entry per CDR3 protein. The table includes about 640,000 distinct CDR3 sequences, around 21% detected once. Sample: blood. These receptors originate from a man aged 25 to 45 with Graves' ophthalmopathy.

This rearrangement joins TRBV20-1 to TRBJ2-2; 9 nucleotides line up with TRBD2. In germline, CDR1 is DFQATT, CDR2 SNEGSKA (reference sequence). V lost 3 bases to trimming and J lost 6 bases; unmatched junction nucleotides: 2. The CDR3 contains 13 residues. The CDR3 sequence is CSASSGGSGELFF. In DNA form, the CDR3 reads TGCAGTGCTAGTAGCGGGGGTTCCGGGGAGCTGTTTTTT.

The chain links TRBV5-6 to TRBJ2-2, with 7 bases that match TRBD1. CDR1 is SGHDT and CDR2 is YYEEEE in the germline V gene. This CDR3 spans 15 amino acids. The V gene end was trimmed by 4 bases and the J gene end by 4 bases; junction bases not matched to a gene: 7. CDR3 DNA sequence: TGTGCCAGCAGCACATGGACAGGAACCACCGGGGAGCTGTTTTTT. Residues: CASSTWTGTTGELFF.

This clonotype was recorded a few times. V is TRBV6-2 or TRBV6-3 and J is TRBJ1-5; D remains unclear. From germline, CDR1 is MNHEY and CDR2 SVGEGT. V shed 0 bases and J shed 3 bases, with 15 bases lying between them. There are 17 residues in the CDR3. As DNA, the CDR3 is TGTGCCAGCAGTTACTCGAAGAGTGGTCAGTCCAATCAGCCCCAGCATTTT. Translation gives CASSYSKSGQSNQPQHF.

The chain uses TRBV19 and TRBJ2-7; 14 bases are a match to TRBD2. V shed 0 bases, J shed 6 bases, and the junction held 4 bases outside the gene matches. This CDR3 contains 16 residues. The V gene's germline CDR1 is LNHDA and CDR2 SQIVND (reference sequence). CDR3 sequence (DNA): TGTGCCAGTAGTATAGAGGGACTAGCGGGAGTAATCGAGCAGTACTTC. Protein sequence: CASSIEGLAGVIEQYF.

This chain uses TRBV19 with TRBJ1-4, with D unclear. The germline V gene encodes CDR1 LNHDA and CDR2 SQIVND (reference sequence). The germline V and J ends were trimmed by 6 bases and 0 bases, with 8 bases remaining between them. The length of the CDR3 is 14 residues. CDR3 sequence: CASRTYATNEKLFF. DNA for the CDR3: TGTGCCAGTAGAACTTACGCAACTAATGAAAAACTGTTTTTT.

The V call is TRBV20-1, the J call TRBJ2-7; 10 bases align to TRBD1. The CDR3 has 13 residues. The V segment lost 6 bases and the J segment 4 bases; nucleotides outside the gene matches: 6. Germline values: CDR1 DFQATT, CDR2 SNEGSKA (reference sequence). The CDR3 nucleotides read TGCAGTGCGACGGGACAGGGGAGATACGAGCAGTACTTC. Amino acid sequence: CSATGQGRYEQYF.

CDR3 in DNA: TGTGCCAGATGGACTAGCGGGAGTTCCGGGGAGCTGTTTTTT. Translated: CARWTSGSSGELFF. The chain uses TRBV25-1 and TRBJ2-2, with TRBD2 matching over 13 bases. The CDR3 contains 14 residues. V lost 9 bases and J lost 6; bases outside the gene matches: 4. CDR1 and CDR2 (germline): MGHDK, SYGVNS.

This clonotype was detected ten times or more. The rearrangement uses TRBV29-1 and TRBJ1-1; 7 bases map to TRBD1. CDR1 is SQVTM and CDR2 is ANQGSEA in the germline V gene. The CDR3 is 14 amino acids. J lost 4 bases, V lost 7 bases, and 12 bases had no gene match. As DNA, the CDR3 is TGCAGCGATGCGAAATCAGGGGGGGCCACTGAAGCTTTCTTT. Translation gives CSDAKSGGATEAFF. The variable domain in full, with the rest retrieved from reference TRBV29-1 and TRBJ1-1, is SAVISQKPSRDICQRGTSLTIQCQVDSQVTMMFWYRQQPGQSLTLIATANQGSEATYESGFVIDKFPISRPNLTFSTLTVSNMSPEDSSIYLCSDAKSGGATEAFFGQGTRLTVV.

This clonotype was seen at least ten times. The rearrangement links TRBV7-2 to TRBJ2-5; TRBD2 agrees at 12 bases. Looked up from germline, CDR1 is SGHTA and CDR2 is FQGNSA. This CDR3 contains 17 residues. After removal of 5 bases from V and 4 bases from J, the junction contained 11 bases not matched to a gene. This CDR3 reads CASSQTSGRLAGETQYF. The CDR3 DNA reads TGTGCCAGCAGCCAAACTAGCGGGAGGCTCGCGGGAGAGACCCAGTACTTC.

This clonotype occurred many times. The chain uses TRBV28 and TRBJ1-2; D possibly corresponds to TRBD1 (5 bases). CDR3 length: 13 amino acids. Germline V gene data show CDR1 as MDHEN and CDR2 as SYDVKM. V was clipped by 6 bases and J by 4 bases, with 12 bases between them. The CDR3 region has the DNA TGTGCCAGCAGAATTGGACAAGCCTATGGCTACACCTTC. This sequence encodes CASRIGQAYGYTF.